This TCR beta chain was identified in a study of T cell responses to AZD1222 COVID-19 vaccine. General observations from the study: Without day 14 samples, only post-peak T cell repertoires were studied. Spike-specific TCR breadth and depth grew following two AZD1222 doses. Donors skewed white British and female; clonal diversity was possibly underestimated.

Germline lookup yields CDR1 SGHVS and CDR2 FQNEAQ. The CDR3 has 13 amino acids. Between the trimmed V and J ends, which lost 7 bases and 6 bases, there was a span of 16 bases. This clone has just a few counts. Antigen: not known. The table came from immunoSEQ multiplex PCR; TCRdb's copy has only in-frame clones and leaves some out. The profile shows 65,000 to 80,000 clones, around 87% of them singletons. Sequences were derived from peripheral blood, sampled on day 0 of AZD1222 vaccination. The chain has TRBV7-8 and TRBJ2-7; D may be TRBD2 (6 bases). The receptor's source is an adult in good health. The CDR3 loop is CASTLGGKGEQYF. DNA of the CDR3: TGTGCCAGCACCCTTGGCGGGAAGGGCGAGCAGTACTTC. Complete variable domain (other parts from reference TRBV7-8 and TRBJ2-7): GAGVSQSPRYKVAKRGQDVALRCDPISGHVSLFWYQQALGQGPEFLTYFQNEAQLDKSGLPSDRFFAERPEGSVSTLKIQRTQQEDSAVYLCASTLGGKGEQYFGPGTRLTVT.